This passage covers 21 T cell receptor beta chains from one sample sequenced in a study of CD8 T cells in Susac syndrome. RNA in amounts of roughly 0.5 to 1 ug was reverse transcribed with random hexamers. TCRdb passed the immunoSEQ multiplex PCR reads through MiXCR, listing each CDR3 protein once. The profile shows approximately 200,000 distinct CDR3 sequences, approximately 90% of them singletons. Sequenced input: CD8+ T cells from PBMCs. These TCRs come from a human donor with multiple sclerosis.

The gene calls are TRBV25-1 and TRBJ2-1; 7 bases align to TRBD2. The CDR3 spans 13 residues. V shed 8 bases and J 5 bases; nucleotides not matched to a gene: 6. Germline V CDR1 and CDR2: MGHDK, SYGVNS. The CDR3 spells CASGLADHNEQFF. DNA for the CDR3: TGTGCCAGCGGGCTAGCGGATCACAATGAGCAGTTCTTC.

The CDR3 DNA is TGCAGCGTTGAGATGCGGAACGGAGAGACCCAGTACTTC. Its protein product is CSVEMRNGETQYF. The J gene is TRBJ2-5, the V gene TRBV29-1; D is unresolved. The CDR3 spans 13 residues. Germline-derived CDR1 and CDR2 are SQVTM and ANQGSEA. The V gene lost 3 bases and the J gene lost 4 bases, with 12 bases spanning the gap. The full variable domain, its missing parts supplied by reference TRBV29-1 and TRBJ2-5, is SAVISQKPSRDICQRGTSLTIQCQVDSQVTMMFWYRQQPGQSLTLIATANQGSEATYESGFVIDKFPISRPNLTFSTLTVSNMSPEDSSIYLCSVEMRNGETQYFGPGTRLLVL.

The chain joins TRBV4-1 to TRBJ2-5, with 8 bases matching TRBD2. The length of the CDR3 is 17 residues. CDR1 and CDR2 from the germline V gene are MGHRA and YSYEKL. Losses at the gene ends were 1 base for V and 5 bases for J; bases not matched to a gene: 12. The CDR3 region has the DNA TGCGCCAGCAGCCAAGGCAACGGGGGGGCAGCAAGGGAGACCCAGTACTTC. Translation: CASSQGNGGAARETQYF.

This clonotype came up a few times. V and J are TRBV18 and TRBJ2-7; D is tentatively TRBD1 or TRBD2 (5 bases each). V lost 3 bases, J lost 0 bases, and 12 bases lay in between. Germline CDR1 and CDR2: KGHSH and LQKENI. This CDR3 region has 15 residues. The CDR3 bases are TGTGCCAGCTCACCGGGACCCGATAGCTCCTACGAGCAGTACTTC. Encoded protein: CASSPGPDSSYEQYF.

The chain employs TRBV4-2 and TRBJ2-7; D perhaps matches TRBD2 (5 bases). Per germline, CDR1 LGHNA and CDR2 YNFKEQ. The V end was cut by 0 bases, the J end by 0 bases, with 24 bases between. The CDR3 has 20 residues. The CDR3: CASSQETTGTATLTSYEQYF. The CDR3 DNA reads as TGTGCCAGCAGCCAAGAGACGACGGGAACAGCAACCCTTACCTCCTACGAGCAGTACTTC.

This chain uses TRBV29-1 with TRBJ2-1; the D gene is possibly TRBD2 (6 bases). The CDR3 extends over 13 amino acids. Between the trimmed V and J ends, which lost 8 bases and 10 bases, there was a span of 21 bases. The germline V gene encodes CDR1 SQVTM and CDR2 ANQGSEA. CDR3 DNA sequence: TGCAGCATAAGCGGAGGGGACCATTTGGAGCAGTTCTTC. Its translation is CSISGGDHLEQFF.

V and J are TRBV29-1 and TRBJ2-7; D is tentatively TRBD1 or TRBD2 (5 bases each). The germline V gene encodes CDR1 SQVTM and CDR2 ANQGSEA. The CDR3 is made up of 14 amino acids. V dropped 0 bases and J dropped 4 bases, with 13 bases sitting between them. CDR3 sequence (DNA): TGCAGCGTTGAAGAAGCGCAGGGCGGGTACGAGCAGTACTTC. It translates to CSVEEAQGGYEQYF.

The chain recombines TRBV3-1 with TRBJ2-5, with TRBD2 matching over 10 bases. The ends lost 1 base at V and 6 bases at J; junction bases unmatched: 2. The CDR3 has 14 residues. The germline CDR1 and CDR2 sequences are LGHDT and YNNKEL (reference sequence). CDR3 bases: TGTGCCAGCAGCCAAGCACTAGCGGGGAAGACCCAGTACTTC. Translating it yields CASSQALAGKTQYF.

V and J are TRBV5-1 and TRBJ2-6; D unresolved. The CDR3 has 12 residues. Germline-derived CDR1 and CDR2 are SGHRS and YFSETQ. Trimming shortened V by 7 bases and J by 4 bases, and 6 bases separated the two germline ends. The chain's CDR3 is CASRAGANVLTF. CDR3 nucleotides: TGCGCCAGCCGGGCCGGGGCCAACGTCCTGACTTTC.

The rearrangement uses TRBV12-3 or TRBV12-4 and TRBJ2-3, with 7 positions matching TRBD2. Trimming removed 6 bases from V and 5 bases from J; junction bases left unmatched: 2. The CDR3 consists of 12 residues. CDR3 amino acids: CASSRGEDTQYF. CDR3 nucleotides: TGTGCCAGCAGCCGGGGGGAAGATACGCAGTATTTT.

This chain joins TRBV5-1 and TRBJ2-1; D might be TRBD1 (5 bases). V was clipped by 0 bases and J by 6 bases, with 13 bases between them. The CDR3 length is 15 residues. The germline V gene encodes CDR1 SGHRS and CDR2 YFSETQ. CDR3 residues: CASSLEGLGVNEQFF. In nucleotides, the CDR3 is TGCGCCAGCAGCTTGGAGGGTCTAGGGGTCAATGAGCAGTTCTTC.

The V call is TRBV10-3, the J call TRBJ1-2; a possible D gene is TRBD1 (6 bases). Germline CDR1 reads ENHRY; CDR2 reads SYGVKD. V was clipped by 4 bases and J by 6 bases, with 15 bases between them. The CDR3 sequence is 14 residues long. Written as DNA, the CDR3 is TGTGCCATCAGTGGGGGAACAGGGTCCGATGGCTACACCTTC. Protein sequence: CAISGGTGSDGYTF.

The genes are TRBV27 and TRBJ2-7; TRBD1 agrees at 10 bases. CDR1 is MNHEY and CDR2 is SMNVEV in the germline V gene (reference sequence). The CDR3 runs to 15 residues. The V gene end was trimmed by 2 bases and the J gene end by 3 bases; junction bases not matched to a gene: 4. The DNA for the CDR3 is TGTGCCAGCAGTTTAGACAGGGGGCTCGTCTACGAGCAGTACTTC. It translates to CASSLDRGLVYEQYF.

For the CDR3, the DNA is TGTGCCAGCACCTCAGGTATCGGTCAGCCCCAGCATTTT. It encodes CASTSGIGQPQHF. The chain links TRBV12-3 or TRBV12-4 to TRBJ1-5, with D uncertain. V was trimmed by 7 bases and J by 6 bases, leaving 13 bases between them. CDR3 size: 13 residues.

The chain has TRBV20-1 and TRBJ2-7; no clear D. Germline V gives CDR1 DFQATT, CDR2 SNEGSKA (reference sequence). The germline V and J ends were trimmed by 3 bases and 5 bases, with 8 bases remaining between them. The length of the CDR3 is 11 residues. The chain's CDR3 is CSASTENEQYF. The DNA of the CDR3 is TGCAGTGCTAGCACAGAGAACGAGCAGTACTTC.

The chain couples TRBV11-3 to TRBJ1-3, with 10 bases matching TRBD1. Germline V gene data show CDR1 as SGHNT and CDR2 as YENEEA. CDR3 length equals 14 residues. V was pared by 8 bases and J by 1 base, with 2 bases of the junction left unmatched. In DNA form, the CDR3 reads TGTGCCAGCGGGGACAGGGGTTCTGGAAACACCATATATTTT. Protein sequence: CASGDRGSGNTIYF.

The CDR3 DNA sequence: TGTGCCAGCGGACAAGGACAGCTCCTCCTCTATGGCTACACCTTC. Amino acids: CASGQGQLLLYGYTF. The V and J genes are TRBV6-2 or TRBV6-3 and TRBJ1-2; TRBD1 is a possible D gene (6 bases). Looked up from germline, CDR1 is MNHEY and CDR2 is SVGEGT. The CDR3 runs to 15 residues. Trimming shortened V by 8 bases and J by 4 bases, and 20 bases separated the two germline ends.

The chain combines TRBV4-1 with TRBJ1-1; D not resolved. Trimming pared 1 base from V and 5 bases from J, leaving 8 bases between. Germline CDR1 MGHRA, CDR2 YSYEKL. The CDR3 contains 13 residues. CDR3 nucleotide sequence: TGCGCCAGCAGCCAAGTACGAGGGACTGAAGCTTTCTTT. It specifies CASSQVRGTEAFF.

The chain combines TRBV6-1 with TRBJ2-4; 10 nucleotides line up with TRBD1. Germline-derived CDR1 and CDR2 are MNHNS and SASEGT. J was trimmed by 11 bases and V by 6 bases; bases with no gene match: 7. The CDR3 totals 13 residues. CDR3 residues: CASSIIGQGVQYF. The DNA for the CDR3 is TGTGCCAGCAGCATTATTGGACAGGGGGTTCAGTACTTC.

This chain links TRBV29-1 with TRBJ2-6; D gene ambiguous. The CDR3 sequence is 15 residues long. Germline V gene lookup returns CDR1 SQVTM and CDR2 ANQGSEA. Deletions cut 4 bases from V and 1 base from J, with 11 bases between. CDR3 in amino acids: CSVGELRSGANVLTF. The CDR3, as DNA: TGCAGCGTTGGCGAGCTTAGATCTGGGGCCAACGTCCTGACTTTC.

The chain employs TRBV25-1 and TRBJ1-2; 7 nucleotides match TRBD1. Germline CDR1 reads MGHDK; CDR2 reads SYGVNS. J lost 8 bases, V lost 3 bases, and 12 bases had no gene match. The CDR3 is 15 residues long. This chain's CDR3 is CASSDRQGGSRGYTF. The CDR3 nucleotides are TGTGCCAGCAGTGATCGACAGGGAGGGTCTCGAGGCTACACCTTC.